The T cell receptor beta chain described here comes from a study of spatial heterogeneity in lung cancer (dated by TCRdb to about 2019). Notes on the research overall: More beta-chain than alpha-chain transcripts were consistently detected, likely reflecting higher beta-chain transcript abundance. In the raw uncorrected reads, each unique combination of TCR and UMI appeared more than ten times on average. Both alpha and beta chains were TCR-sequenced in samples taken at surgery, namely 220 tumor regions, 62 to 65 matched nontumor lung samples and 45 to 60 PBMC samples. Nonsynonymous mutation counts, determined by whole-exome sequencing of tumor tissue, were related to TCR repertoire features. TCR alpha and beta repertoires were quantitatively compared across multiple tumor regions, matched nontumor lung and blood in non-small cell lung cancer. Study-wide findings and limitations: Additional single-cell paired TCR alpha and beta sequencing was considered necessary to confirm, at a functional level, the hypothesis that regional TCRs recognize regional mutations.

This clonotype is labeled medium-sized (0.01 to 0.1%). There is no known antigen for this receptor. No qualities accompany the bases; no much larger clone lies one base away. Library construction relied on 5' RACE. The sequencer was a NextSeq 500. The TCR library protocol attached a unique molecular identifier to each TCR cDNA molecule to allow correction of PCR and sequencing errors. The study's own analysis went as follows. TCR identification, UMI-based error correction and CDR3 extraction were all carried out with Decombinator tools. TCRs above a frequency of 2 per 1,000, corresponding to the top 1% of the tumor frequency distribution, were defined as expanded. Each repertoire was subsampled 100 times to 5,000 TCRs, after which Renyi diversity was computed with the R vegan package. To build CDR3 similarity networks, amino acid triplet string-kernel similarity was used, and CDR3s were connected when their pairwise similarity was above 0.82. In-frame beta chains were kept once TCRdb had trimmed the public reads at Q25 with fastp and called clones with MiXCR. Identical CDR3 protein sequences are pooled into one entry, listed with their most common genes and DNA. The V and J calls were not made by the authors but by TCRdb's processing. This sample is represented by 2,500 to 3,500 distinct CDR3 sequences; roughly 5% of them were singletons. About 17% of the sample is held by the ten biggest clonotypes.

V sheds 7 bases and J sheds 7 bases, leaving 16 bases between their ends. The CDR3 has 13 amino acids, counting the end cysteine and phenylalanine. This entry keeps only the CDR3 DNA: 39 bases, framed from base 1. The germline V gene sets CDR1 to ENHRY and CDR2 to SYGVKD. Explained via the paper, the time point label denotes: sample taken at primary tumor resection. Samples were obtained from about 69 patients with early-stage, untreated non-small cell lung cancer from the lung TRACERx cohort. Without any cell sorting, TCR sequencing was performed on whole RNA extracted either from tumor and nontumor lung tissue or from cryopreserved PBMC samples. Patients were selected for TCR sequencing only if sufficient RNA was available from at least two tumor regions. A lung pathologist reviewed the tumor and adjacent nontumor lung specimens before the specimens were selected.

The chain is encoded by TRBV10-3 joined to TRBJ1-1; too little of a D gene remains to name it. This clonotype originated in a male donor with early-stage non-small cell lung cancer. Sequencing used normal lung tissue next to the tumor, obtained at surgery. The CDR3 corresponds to CAITLLLGGEAFF. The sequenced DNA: TGTGCCATCACTCTCCTATTAGGTGGTGAAGCTTTCTTT.